This T cell receptor (beta chain) was profiled in a study of cytomegalovirus exposure and HLA in healthy donors. Findings and caveats of the study: Presence/absence analyses assumed roughly uniform sequencing depth across donors. CMV serostatus was the only immune exposure information that was available. According to the study, some 160 TCR beta chains were cytomegalovirus-associated.

As to this clone: Its matching antigen is unknown.

The PCR made use of 60 Vbeta and 13 Jbeta primers. Profiling relied on immunoSEQ multiplex PCR, and the TCRdb table lists in-frame clones only, not all of them. The table records tens of thousands of clones, 84% of them present only once. The CDR3 totals 13 residues. V lost 4 bases, J lost 5 bases, and 3 bases stayed unmatched. Germline V gives CDR1 LGHNA, CDR2 YNFKEQ. The chain recombines TRBV4-2 with TRBJ1-1; 8 nucleotides agree with TRBD1. The origin of this receptor is a man aged 18 to 30 in good health and CMV-seronegative. The sample comprised PBMCs. CDR3 protein: CASSRTGRTEAFF. CDR3 nucleotides: TGTGCCAGCAGCCGGACAGGGCGAACTGAAGCTTTCTTT.